This T cell receptor beta chain was retrieved from a study of shared clonotypes between healthy human individuals. Per sorted-subset replicate PCR, input was approximately 210 ng DNA, representing some 30,000 T cell genomes. Clones were read by immunoSEQ multiplex PCR, and TCRdb kept only the in-frame ones, dropping some. The sample contains some 660,000 clones, about 80% of which appear only once. This clone was counted once. Sequenced input: memory CD4+ T cells sorted from blood. Subset meaning: CD45RA-negative fraction. This receptor was obtained from a woman in her twenties or thirties in good health.

The CDR3 spells CASSLIYTTYEQYF. DNA of the CDR3: TGTGCCAGCAGCTTAATATACACTACCTACGAGCAGTACTTC. The V call is TRBV7-3, the J call TRBJ2-7; D unresolved. Germline CDR1 and CDR2: SGHTA and FQGTGA. Trimming removed 1 base at V and 2 bases at J, with 9 bases between. This CDR3 has 14 residues. Together with reference TRBV7-3 and TRBJ2-7, the CDR3 gives the full variable domain: GAGVSQTPSNKVTEKGKYVELRCDPISGHTALYWYRQSLGQGPEFLIYFQGTGAADDSGLPNDRFFAVRPEGSVSTLKIQRTERGDSAVYLCASSLIYTTYEQYFGPGTRLTVT.